The rows below give T cell receptor beta chains drawn from one sample of a study of blood T cell repertoires in COVID-19. Clones were sequenced by immunoSEQ multiplex PCR, and TCRdb holds only the in-frame ones, with some missing. The table shows around 120,000 clones, with 60% to 85% occurring only once. Sequencing used peripheral blood. Source of these receptors: a human donor with acute or convalescent COVID-19. The donor label of this sample is uncertain. The CDR3 runs from the conserved cysteine through the conserved F or W. D genes are given only for firm matches. Size is stated for part of the rows, as once, few or many counts, or as a class when the clone is expanded.

TRBV29-1	few	TRBD1	TRBJ1-5	TGCAGCGTTATTGACAGGGTGGGGACGCCCCAGCATTTT	CSVIDRVGTPQHF
TRBV18	NA	NA	TRBJ2-3	TGTGCCAGCTCACCCTCGGCCCAGGCCACAGATACGCAGTATTTT	CASSPSAQATDTQYF
TRBV18	NA	NA	TRBJ1-2	TGTGCCAGCTCACCAAGGGGATCGGATGGCTACACCTTC	CASSPRGSDGYTF
TRBV6-5	NA	NA	TRBJ1-1	TGTGCCAGCAGTTACTCGGGACTGTTGAACACTGAAGCTTTCTTT	CASSYSGLLNTEAFF
TRBV30	NA	TRBD1	TRBJ1-1	TGTGCCTGGAGTGGAGGGACAGGGTTCACTGAAGCTTTCTTT	CAWSGGTGFTEAFF
TRBV5-1	NA	NA	TRBJ2-5	TGCGCCAGCAGCTCCTGGAGCCAAGAGACCCAGTACTTC	CASSSWSQETQYF
TRBV6-5	NA	TRBD2	TRBJ2-1	TGTGCCAGCAGTTCCTTAGCGGGGGGGCCTAGCAATGAGCAGTTCTTC	CASSSLAGGPSNEQFF
TRBV2	NA	NA	TRBJ1-2	TGTGCCAGCAGTGAAGAAGGAGGCAGTTTATACACCTTC	CASSEEGGSLYTF
TRBV19	NA	NA	TRBJ2-2	TGTGCCAGTAGGGCACAGTCGAACACCGGGGAGCTGTTTTTT	CASRAQSNTGELFF
TRBV5-1	few	NA	TRBJ1-1	TGCGCCAGCAGCTTCGACCGGGACACTGAAGCTTTCTTT	CASSFDRDTEAFF
TRBV4-2	NA	TRBD1	TRBJ1-6	TGTGCCAGCAGCCAGGACCCTTCCGGGACAGGGTTGAATTCACCCCTCCACTTT	CASSQDPSGTGLNSPLHF
TRBV6-5	NA	TRBD1	TRBJ1-5	TGTGCCAGCACCAAAAACAGGGGCTATCAGCCCCAGCATTTT	CASTKNRGYQPQHF
TRBV27	NA	NA	TRBJ2-1	TGTGCCAGCAGTCGTTCCTTCGGGATTGAGCAGTTCTTC	CASSRSFGIEQFF
TRBV10-3	NA	NA	TRBJ2-6	TGTGCCATCAGTGAGTGGGGAGATGCTGGGGCCAACGTCCTGACTTTC	CAISEWGDAGANVLTF
TRBV15	once	NA	TRBJ2-1	TGTGCCACCAGCAGAGTCTGGGGGGGGCTGGATGAGCAGTTCTTC	CATSRVWGGLDEQFF
TRBV10-3	NA	NA	TRBJ2-3	TGTGCCATCAGTGAGTCAATTAGGACTAGCACAGATACGCAGTATTTT	CAISESIRTSTDTQYF
TRBV12-3/TRBV12-4	many	TRBD1	TRBJ1-2	TGTGCCAGCGGGACAGGGGTTGGCTACACCTTC	CASGTGVGYTF
TRBV19	few	TRBD1	TRBJ2-3	TGTGCCAGTAGTATGGAACAGGGGAGCTCAGATACGCAGTATTTT	CASSMEQGSSDTQYF
TRBV28	NA	TRBD1	TRBJ1-4	TGTGCCACCCACAGGGGAGTTAATGAAAAACTGTTTTTT	CATHRGVNEKLFF
TRBV19	NA	TRBD1	TRBJ1-5	TGTGCCAGCGGACAGGGATTAGAGCCCCAGCATTTT	CASGQGLEPQHF
TRBV9	once	TRBD1	TRBJ1-2	TGTGCCAGCAGCATCGACAGGGGGAATGGCTACACCTTC	CASSIDRGNGYTF
TRBV2	once	NA	TRBJ1-5	TGTGCCAGCAGTGCAGGGTTCAATCAGCCCCAGCATTTT	CASSAGFNQPQHF
TRBV19	many	TRBD1	TRBJ1-1	TGTGCCAGTAGGAATACAAACAGGGGGTCGGCCACTGAAGCTTTCTTT	CASRNTNRGSATEAFF
TRBV6-1	NA	NA	TRBJ2-3	TGTGCCAGCAGTGAAAGGAGGGATGCCTGGGGCATAGATACGCAGTATTTT	CASSERRDAWGIDTQYF
TRBV30	NA	NA	TRBJ1-1	TGTGCCTGGACGAAAATAACAGGGTTCACTGAAGCTTTCTTT	CAWTKITGFTEAFF
TRBV30	NA	NA	TRBJ1-2	TGTGCCTGGAATGTCCGGGCTAACTATGGCTACACCTTC	CAWNVRANYGYTF
TRBV7-8	NA	NA	TRBJ1-2	TGTGCCAGCAGCCGGCCGACACGAACTGACAGGACTTTCTATGGCTACACCTTC	CASSRPTRTDRTFYGYTF
TRBV13	NA	NA	TRBJ2-4	TGTGCCAGCAGCTTAGGACAGGGTGGGAGAAACATTCAGTACTTC	CASSLGQGGRNIQYF
TRBV19	few	TRBD1	TRBJ1-5	TGTGCCAGTAGTAGGGGGACAGGGGAAAATCAGCCCCAGCATTTT	CASSRGTGENQPQHF
TRBV30	NA	TRBD1	TRBJ2-2	TGTGCCTGGAGTGTATGGCCCAGGGGGCGCGGGGAGCTGTTTTTT	CAWSVWPRGRGELFF
TRBV6-5	NA	TRBD1	TRBJ1-1	TGTGCCAGCAGATGGGGACAGACATCGAGCACTGAAGCTTTCTTT	CASRWGQTSSTEAFF
TRBV25-1	once	NA	TRBJ1-1	TGTGCCAGCAGTGATACGAGCACTGAAGCTTTCTTT	CASSDTSTEAFF
TRBV7-6	NA	NA	TRBJ1-3	TGTGCCAGCAGCTTACGGGGGGGGACAACTGGAAACACCATATATTTT	CASSLRGGTTGNTIYF
TRBV5-1	NA	TRBD1	TRBJ1-1	TGCGCCAGCAGCTCAAGGGGGACAGACCTGAACACTGAAGCTTTCTTT	CASSSRGTDLNTEAFF
TRBV18	NA	NA	TRBJ2-5	TGTGCCAGCTCACCACTTCCGTCGGGGGAGACCCAGTACTTC	CASSPLPSGETQYF
TRBV20-1	NA	TRBD2	TRBJ2-1	TGCAGTGCTAGTTCGAGCGGGGGTTACTACAATGAGCAGTTCTTC	CSASSSGGYYNEQFF
TRBV3-1/TRBV3-2	few	TRBD1	TRBJ2-2	TGTGCCAGCAGCCAAAGCGACAGGGGGCATAACGGGGAGCTGTTTTTT	CASSQSDRGHNGELFF
TRBV2	once	TRBD1	TRBJ1-6	TGTGCCAGCAGTACAGACAGGGGGCTGAATTCACCCCTCCACTTT	CASSTDRGLNSPLHF
TRBV25-1	once	NA	TRBJ1-6	TGTGCCAGCAGTCGAAAGGGGAATTCACCCCTCCACTTT	CASSRKGNSPLHF
TRBV5-4	NA	TRBD2	TRBJ2-1	TGTGCCGGCCGTGCGGGGGGGACTAACAATGAGCAGTTCTTC	CAGRAGGTNNEQFF
TRBV5-1	few	TRBD2	TRBJ2-3	TGCGCCAGCAGCTTGGAACCTCTAGCGGGGGGTTTCACAGATACGCAGTATTTT	CASSLEPLAGGFTDTQYF
TRBV3-1/TRBV3-2	NA	NA	TRBJ2-2	TGTGCCAGCAGCTTTTCTCGGGGATATCGCGTCGGGGAGCTGTTTTTT	CASSFSRGYRVGELFF
TRBV5-8	few	NA	TRBJ2-2	TGTGCCAGCAGCTTGGTTAGACTAGCGAACACCGGGGAGCTGTTTTTT	CASSLVRLANTGELFF
TRBV9	few	TRBD2	TRBJ2-1	TGTGCCAGCAGCGTAGCAGTTTTCGGGCGGGGGGGCTCCTACAATGAGCAGTTCTTC	CASSVAVFGRGGSYNEQFF